These 10 T cell receptor beta chains share one sample of origin, sequenced in a study of T cell responses to AZD1222 COVID-19 vaccine. The assay was immunoSEQ multiplex PCR, and TCRdb's table has in-frame clones only and misses some. The sample holds 90,000 to 100,000 clones, 85% to 90% seen once. Here the sequenced sample was peripheral blood, taken 28 days after the second AZD1222 dose. The receptors come from an adult who received the AZD1222 COVID-19 vaccine.

The chain recombines TRBV28 with TRBJ2-1, with TRBD2 matching over 16 bases. CDR3 length: 17 residues. CDR1 MDHEN and CDR2 SYDVKM come from the germline V gene. V was clipped by 7 bases and J by 9 bases; unmatched bases: 12. The DNA of the CDR3 is TGTGCCAGCACCTATCCGGGACTAGCGGGAGGGCTAGGTGAGCAGTTCTTC. Its translation: CASTYPGLAGGLGEQFF.

The chain recombines TRBV6-5 with TRBJ1-4; TRBD1 matches at 9 bases. V trimming: 1 base; J trimming: 9 bases; junction bases outside the gene matches: 6. Looked up from germline, CDR1 is MNHEY and CDR2 is SVGAGI. This CDR3 comprises 15 residues. The CDR3 DNA follows: TGTGCCAGCAGTTACTTAGCAGGACAGGGGCAAAAACTGTTTTTT. Its translation is CASSYLAGQGQKLFF.

The chain has TRBV29-1 and TRBJ2-5; TRBD2 matches 8 bases. J gave up 4 bases and V 5 bases, and 9 bases lay outside the gene matches. This CDR3 contains 14 residues. CDR1 SQVTM and CDR2 ANQGSEA come from the germline V gene. The CDR3 nucleotides are TGCAGCGTTACGGGGGGGAGGGTTCGAGAGACCCAGTACTTC. Translation gives CSVTGGRVRETQYF.

This clone was observed a single time. The chain couples TRBV27 to TRBJ1-5, with D possibly matching TRBD1 (6 bases). The CDR3 sequence is 14 residues long. Trimming cost V 4 bases and J 9 bases, with 16 bases left between them. The germline V gene has CDR1 MNHEY and CDR2 SMNVEV (reference sequence). CDR3 nucleotide sequence: TGTGCCAGCAGTTCGGACAGCCCGGGAGGGCCCCAGCATTTT. Translated: CASSSDSPGGPQHF.

This chain uses TRBV15 with TRBJ1-5; D unclear. Deletions cut 3 bases from V and 6 bases from J, with 6 bases between. The CDR3 is 12 residues long. Germline-derived CDR1 and CDR2 are LNHNV and YYDKDF (reference sequence). CDR3 in amino acids: CATSSPGQPQHF. Written as DNA, the CDR3 is TGTGCCACCAGCAGCCCGGGTCAGCCCCAGCATTTT. Supplemented by reference TRBV15 and TRBJ1-5, the full variable domain reads DAMVIQNPRYQVTQFGKPVTLSCSQTLNHNVMYWYQQKSSQAPKLLFHYYDKDFNNEADTPDNFQSRRPNTSFCFLDIRSPGLGDTAMYLCATSSPGQPQHFGDGTRLSIL.

The chain employs TRBV5-8 and TRBJ1-5, with 7 positions matching TRBD1. Looked up from germline, CDR1 is SGHTS and CDR2 is YDEGEE. The V and J ends lost 3 bases and 3 bases, in that order; junction bases with no gene match: 3. The CDR3 loop spans 14 amino acids. CDR3 in amino acids: CASSSGTANQPQHF. The CDR3 DNA reads as TGTGCCAGCAGCTCCGGGACAGCCAATCAGCCCCAGCATTTT.

This chain links TRBV6-1 with TRBJ1-1; D remains ambiguous. Trimming left V 0 bases short and J 7 bases short, with 18 bases between. From germline, CDR1 is MNHNS and CDR2 SASEGT. The CDR3 has 16 amino acids. The CDR3 is CASSEAAQLPRGEAFF. The CDR3 DNA is TGTGCCAGCAGTGAAGCGGCGCAGCTCCCGCGGGGTGAAGCTTTCTTT.

The chain recombines TRBV13 with TRBJ2-1, with 10 bases fitting TRBD2. Per the germline V gene, CDR1 is PRHDT and CDR2 is FYEKMQ (reference sequence). This CDR3 spans 17 amino acids. J lost 7 bases, V lost 4 bases, and 13 bases had no gene match. CDR3 DNA: TGTGCCAGCAGCTCCCTCGTGGCTAGCGGGAGACAAAATGAGCAGTTCTTC. This encodes CASSSLVASGRQNEQFF.

J is TRBJ1-4 and V is TRBV9, with 9 bases identical to TRBD1. Germline trimming cut 4 bases from V and 7 bases from J; bases unmatched to any gene: 8. The CDR3 spans 15 residues. The germline V gene has CDR1 SGDLS and CDR2 YYNGEE. CDR3: CASSFRTGEGEKLFF. Here the CDR3 DNA reads TGTGCCAGCAGCTTCCGGACAGGGGAAGGTGAAAAACTGTTTTTT.

The rearrangement uses TRBV5-1 and TRBJ1-6; no clear D gene. The V gene lost 0 bases and the J gene lost 8 bases, with 9 bases spanning the gap. Germline CDR1 reads SGHRS; CDR2 reads YFSETQ. The CDR3 runs to 14 residues. CDR3 loop: CASSLAGLYSPLHF. CDR3 nucleotide sequence: TGCGCCAGCAGCTTGGCAGGATTATATTCACCCCTCCACTTT. Combining the CDR3 with reference TRBV5-1 and TRBJ1-6 gives the whole variable domain KAGVTQTPRYLIKTRGQQVTLSCSPISGHRSVSWYQQTPGQGLQFLFEYFSETQRNKGNFPGRFSGRQFSNSRSEMNVSTLELGDSALYLCASSLAGLYSPLHFGNGTRLTVT.